These T cell receptor beta chains were read from a single sample in a study of cytomegalovirus exposure and HLA in healthy donors. TCRdb's table, derived via immunoSEQ multiplex PCR, lists solely in-frame clones and lacks some. The sample includes 90,000 to 120,000 clones, 84% seen only once; the top ten take less than 1.5%. The material sequenced was PBMCs. The receptors originated from a woman aged 18-29 years in good health and CMV-seronegative. Each CDR3 is given with its conserved first and last residue.

>TRBV6-1|TRBJ1-4
CASTWTGLFEKLFF
>TRBV5-4|TRBJ1-2
CASSLASPEGGYTF
>TRBV29-1|TRBJ2-7
CRVETAYEQYF
>TRBV7-8|TRBJ2-5
CASSFQIKSRRQKQETQYF
>TRBV5-1|TRBJ2-5
CASSLAGPGLPGETQYF
>TRBV15|TRBJ1-2
CATSPRTGDCGYTF
>TRBV19|TRBJ2-2
CASSILRSNTGELFF
>TRBV9|TRBJ2-1
CASSVTSGRTGEQFF
>TRBV7-9|TRBJ2-7
CSSSPSSGSYEQYF
>TRBV6-5|TRBJ2-7
CASSVSPLTAYEQYF
>TRBV5-6|TRBJ2-7
CASSSEGEGYYEQYF
>TRBV7-2|TRBJ2-7
CASSLASTGDQNPYEQYF
>TRBV23-1|TRBJ2-5
CASSQSKVSPGETQYF
>TRBV4-2|TRBJ2-1
CASSQDPPGGGLNNEQFF